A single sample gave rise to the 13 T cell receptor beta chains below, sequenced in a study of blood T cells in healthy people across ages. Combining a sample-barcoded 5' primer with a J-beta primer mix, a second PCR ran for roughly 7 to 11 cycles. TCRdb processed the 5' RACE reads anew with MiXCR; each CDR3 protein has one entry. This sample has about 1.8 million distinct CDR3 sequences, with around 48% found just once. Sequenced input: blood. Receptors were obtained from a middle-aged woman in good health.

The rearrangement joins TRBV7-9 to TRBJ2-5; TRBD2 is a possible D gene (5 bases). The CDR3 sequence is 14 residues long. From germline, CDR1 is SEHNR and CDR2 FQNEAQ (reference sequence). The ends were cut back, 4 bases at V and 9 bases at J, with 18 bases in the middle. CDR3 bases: TGTGCCAGCAGCTCGACGGACTGGACTGGGGCCCAGTACTTC. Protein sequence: CASSSTDWTGAQYF.

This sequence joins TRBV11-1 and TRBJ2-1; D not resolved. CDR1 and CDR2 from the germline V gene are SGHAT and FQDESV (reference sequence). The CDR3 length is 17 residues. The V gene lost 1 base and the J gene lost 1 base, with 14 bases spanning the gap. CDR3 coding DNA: TGTGCCAGCAGCTTAGGGGCTCTTGCGATATCCTACAATGAGCAGTTCTTC. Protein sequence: CASSLGALAISYNEQFF.

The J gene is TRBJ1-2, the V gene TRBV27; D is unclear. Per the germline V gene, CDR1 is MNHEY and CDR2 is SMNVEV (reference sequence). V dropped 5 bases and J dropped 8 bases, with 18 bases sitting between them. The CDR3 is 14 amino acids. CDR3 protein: CASSIRPRGLGYTF. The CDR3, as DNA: TGTGCCAGCAGTATCCGCCCCCGAGGGTTGGGCTACACCTTC.

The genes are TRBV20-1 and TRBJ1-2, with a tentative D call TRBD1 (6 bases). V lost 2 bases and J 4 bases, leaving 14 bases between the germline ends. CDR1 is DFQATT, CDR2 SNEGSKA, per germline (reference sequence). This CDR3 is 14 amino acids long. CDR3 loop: CSARPLGQLYGYTF. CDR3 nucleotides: TGCAGTGCTAGACCCCTCGGACAGCTCTATGGCTACACCTTC.

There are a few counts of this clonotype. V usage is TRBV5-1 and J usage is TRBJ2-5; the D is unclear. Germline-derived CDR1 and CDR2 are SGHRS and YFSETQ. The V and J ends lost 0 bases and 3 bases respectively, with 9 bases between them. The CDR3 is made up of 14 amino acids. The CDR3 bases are TGCGCCAGCAGCTTGGCCCCGGCAGAAGAGACCCAGTACTTC. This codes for CASSLAPAEETQYF.

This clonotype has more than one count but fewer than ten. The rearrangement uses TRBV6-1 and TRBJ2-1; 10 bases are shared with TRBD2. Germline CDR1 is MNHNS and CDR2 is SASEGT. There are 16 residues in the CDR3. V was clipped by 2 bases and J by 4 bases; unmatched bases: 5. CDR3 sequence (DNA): TGTGCCAGCAGTGAAAGGCTAGCGGGGGCTTACAATGAGCAGTTCTTC. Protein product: CASSERLAGAYNEQFF.

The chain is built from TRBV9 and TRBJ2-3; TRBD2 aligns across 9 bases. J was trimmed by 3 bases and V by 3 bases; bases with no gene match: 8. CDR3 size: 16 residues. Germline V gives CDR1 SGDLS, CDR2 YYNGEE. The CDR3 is CASSETGTSLTDTQYF. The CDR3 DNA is TGTGCCAGCAGCGAAACCGGGACTAGCTTGACAGATACGCAGTATTTT.

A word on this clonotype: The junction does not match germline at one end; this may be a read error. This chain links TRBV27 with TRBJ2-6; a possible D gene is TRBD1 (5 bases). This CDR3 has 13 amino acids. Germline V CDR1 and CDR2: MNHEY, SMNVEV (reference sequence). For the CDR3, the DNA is TGTGCCAGCAGTTTGGGTGGGGCCAACGTCCAGACTTTC. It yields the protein CASSLGGANVQTF.

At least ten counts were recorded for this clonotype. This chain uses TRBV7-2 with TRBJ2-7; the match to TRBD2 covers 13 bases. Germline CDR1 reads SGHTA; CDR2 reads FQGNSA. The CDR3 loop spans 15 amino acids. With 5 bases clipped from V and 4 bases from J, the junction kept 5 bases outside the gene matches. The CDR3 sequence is CASSPRLAGGYEQYF. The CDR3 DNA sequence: TGTGCCAGCAGCCCCCGACTAGCGGGGGGATACGAGCAGTACTTC. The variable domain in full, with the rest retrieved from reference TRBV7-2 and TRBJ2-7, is GAGVSQSPSNKVTEKGKDVELRCDPISGHTALYWYRQSLGQGLEFLIYFQGNSAPDKSGLPSDRFSAERTGGSVSTLTIQRTQQEDSAVYLCASSPRLAGGYEQYFGPGTRLTVT.

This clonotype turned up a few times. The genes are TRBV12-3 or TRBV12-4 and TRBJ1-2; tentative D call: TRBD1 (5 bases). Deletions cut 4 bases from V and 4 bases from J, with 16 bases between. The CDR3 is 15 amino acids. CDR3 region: CASSSPEQALYGYTF. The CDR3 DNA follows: TGTGCCAGCAGTTCCCCCGAACAGGCGCTCTATGGCTACACCTTC.

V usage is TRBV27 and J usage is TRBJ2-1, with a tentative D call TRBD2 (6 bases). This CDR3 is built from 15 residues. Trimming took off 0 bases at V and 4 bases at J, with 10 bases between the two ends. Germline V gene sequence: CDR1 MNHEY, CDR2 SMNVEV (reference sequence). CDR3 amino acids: CASSLSTSRYNEQFF. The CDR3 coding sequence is TGTGCCAGCAGTTTATCGACTAGTAGGTACAATGAGCAGTTCTTC.

The chain's CDR3 is CASSDPVDTQYF. As DNA, the CDR3 is TGTGCCAGCAGCGACCCCGTAGATACGCAGTATTTT. This chain uses TRBV6-2 or TRBV6-3 with TRBJ2-3; no clear D. Germline-derived CDR1 and CDR2 are MNHEY and SVGEGT. The V and J ends lost 6 bases and 5 bases respectively, with 9 bases between them. The CDR3 loop spans 12 amino acids.

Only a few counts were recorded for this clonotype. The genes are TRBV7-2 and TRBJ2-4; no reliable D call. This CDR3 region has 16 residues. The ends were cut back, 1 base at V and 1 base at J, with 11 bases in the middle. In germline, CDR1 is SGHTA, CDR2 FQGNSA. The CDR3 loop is CASSLVTGRAKNIQYF. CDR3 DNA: TGTGCCAGCAGCTTAGTGACGGGCAGGGCCAAAAACATTCAGTACTTC. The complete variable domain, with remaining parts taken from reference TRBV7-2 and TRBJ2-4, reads GAGVSQSPSNKVTEKGKDVELRCDPISGHTALYWYRQSLGQGLEFLIYFQGNSAPDKSGLPSDRFSAERTGGSVSTLTIQRTQQEDSAVYLCASSLVTGRAKNIQYFGAGTRLSVL.